These 13 T cell receptor beta chains were all obtained from the same sample, sequenced in a study of T-cell reconstitution after alpha-beta-depleted transplantation in children (dated by TCRdb to about 2016). Library prep was done by PCR. TCRdb lists the instrument as Illumina HiSeq 2500. TCR libraries were prepared with molecular barcoding, using unique molecular identifiers to normalize TCRbeta repertoire quantification. The public reads were reanalyzed by TCRdb: fastp trimming at Q25, MiXCR alignment, in-frame beta chains only. Identical CDR3 protein sequences are pooled into one entry, listed with their most common genes and DNA. The sample table records a few hundred thousand distinct CDR3 sequences; about a sixth of these occur just once. The ten largest clones represent 2.5% to 4% of the sample. The material sequenced was PBMCs from the stem cell graft donor, taken from the stem cell graft. The origin of the receptors is a human donor who donated a stem cell graft to a child with acute lymphoblastic leukemia.

V and J are TRBV29-1 and TRBJ2-1, with D possibly TRBD1 on 5 matching bases. CDR3 size: 14 residues. Between the trimmed V and J ends, which lost 5 bases and 7 bases, there was a span of 18 bases. The germline V gene encodes CDR1 SQVTM and CDR2 ANQGSEA. In DNA, the CDR3 is TGCAGCGTTCCTCGACCGAACCAGGGTAATGAGCAGTTCTTC. Its translation: CSVPRPNQGNEQFF.

Ten or more counts support this clonotype. This sequence joins TRBV12-3 or TRBV12-4 and TRBJ2-1, with 10 bases matching TRBD2. The ends lost 2 bases at V and 4 bases at J; junction bases unmatched: 2. The CDR3 spans 15 residues. The CDR3 loop reads CASSLIAGGYNEQFF. DNA of the CDR3: TGTGCCAGCAGTTTAATAGCGGGAGGTTACAATGAGCAGTTCTTC.

This clonotype was counted between two and nine times. This chain uses TRBV9 with TRBJ2-7; 8 positions agree with TRBD1. The CDR3 is 15 amino acids. From germline, CDR1 is SGDLS and CDR2 YYNGEE. V shed 4 bases, J shed 3 bases, and the junction held 9 bases outside the gene matches. The CDR3 DNA reads TGTGCCAGCAGCTGGGGTTCTACAGGGGGCTACGAGCAGTACTTC. The encoded protein is CASSWGSTGGYEQYF.

In its sample, this clonotype was seen a few times. The chain couples TRBV24-1 to TRBJ2-7; D might be TRBD2 (6 bases). This CDR3 comprises 12 residues. In germline, CDR1 is KGHDR, CDR2 SFDVKD. Trimming cost V 1 base and J 12 bases, with 12 bases left between them. CDR3 nucleotide sequence: TGTGCCACCAGTGATTTCGGAGGGGCGCGGTACTTC. This sequence encodes CATSDFGGARYF.

The rearrangement links TRBV6-1 to TRBJ1-2; D is unresolved. Germline-derived CDR1 and CDR2 are MNHNS and SASEGT. V lost 3 bases, J lost 4 bases, and 9 bases lay in between. The CDR3 consists of 13 residues. The CDR3 loop is CASSEEGTYGYTF. In DNA, the CDR3 is TGTGCCAGCAGTGAGGAGGGCACCTATGGCTACACCTTC.

This clonotype was observed at least ten times. The rearrangement joins TRBV5-1 to TRBJ1-2; D not certain. The CDR3 length is 14 residues. Trimming took off 0 bases at V and 4 bases at J, with 10 bases between the two ends. CDR1 is SGHRS and CDR2 is YFSETQ in the germline V gene. In DNA form, the CDR3 reads TGCGCCAGCAGCTTGGCGGGAACCACCTATGGCTACACCTTC. This codes for CASSLAGTTYGYTF.

This clonotype was counted once. The J gene is TRBJ2-3, the V gene TRBV4-1; the match to TRBD1 covers 8 bases. V lost 2 bases, J lost 4 bases, and 8 bases stayed unmatched. This CDR3 is 16 amino acids long. Per the germline V gene, CDR1 is MGHRA and CDR2 is YSYEKL. CDR3 region: CASSQPTGTGADTQYF. The CDR3 bases are TGCGCCAGCAGCCAACCGACGGGGACAGGCGCAGATACGCAGTATTTT.

This clonotype was counted a few times. This rearrangement joins TRBV27 to TRBJ2-7; 9 bases match TRBD2. The trim removed 2 bases at V and 2 bases at J, leaving 7 bases unmatched. Germline V CDR1 and CDR2: MNHEY, SMNVEV (reference sequence). CDR3 length: 16 amino acids. Here the CDR3 DNA reads TGTGCCAGCAGTTTAAGCTCGGGACTAGCACCCTACGAGCAGTACTTC. Amino acid sequence: CASSLSSGLAPYEQYF.

This clonotype came up many times. The chain is built from TRBV29-1 and TRBJ2-5; D call uncertain. Germline V gene lookup returns CDR1 SQVTM and CDR2 ANQGSEA. With 6 bases removed from V and 1 base from J, the gap between germline ends came to 12 bases. The CDR3 has 13 amino acids. The CDR3 is CSVIRRSQETQYF. The CDR3 region has the DNA TGCAGCGTAATCCGACGGAGCCAAGAGACCCAGTACTTC.

The chain joins TRBV19 to TRBJ2-1; 7 positions match TRBD2. The CDR3 length is 15 residues. The V gene end was trimmed by 3 bases and the J gene end by 1 base; junction bases not matched to a gene: 3. Germline loops: CDR1 LNHDA, CDR2 SQIVND (reference sequence). CDR3 protein: CASSISGFSYNEQFF. Written as DNA, the CDR3 is TGTGCCAGTAGTATTAGCGGGTTTTCCTACAATGAGCAGTTCTTC.

The DNA for the CDR3 is TGTGCCAGCAGCTCCGGAATAGACTGGGGCGGACTGCAGTACTTC. It yields the protein CASSSGIDWGGLQYF. The rearrangement links TRBV7-3 to TRBJ2-7; D assignment may be TRBD1 or TRBD2 (5 bases each). The V gene's germline CDR1 is SGHTA and CDR2 FQGTGA. This CDR3 is built from 15 residues. Trimming cost V 4 bases and J 9 bases, with 22 bases left between them. Full variable domain (outside the CDR3, taken from reference TRBV7-3 and TRBJ2-7): GAGVSQTPSNKVTEKGKYVELRCDPISGHTALYWYRQSLGQGPEFLIYFQGTGAADDSGLPNDRFFAVRPEGSVSTLKIQRTERGDSAVYLCASSSGIDWGGLQYFGPGTRLTVT.

The J gene is TRBJ1-5, the V gene TRBV2; possibly TRBD1 for D (5 bases). V was pared by 6 bases and J by 0 bases, with 15 bases between. Germline values: CDR1 SNHLY, CDR2 FYNNEI. The CDR3 runs 16 residues. The CDR3 here is CASSPWTPDSNQPQHF. CDR3 DNA sequence: TGTGCCAGCAGCCCCTGGACACCCGATAGCAATCAGCCCCAGCATTTT.

This clonotype turned up a few times. This sequence joins TRBV7-8 and TRBJ2-7; tentatively, D is TRBD1 or TRBD2 (5 bases each). Germline values: CDR1 SGHVS, CDR2 FQNEAQ. V was pared by 6 bases and J by 7 bases, with 13 bases between. This CDR3 spans 12 amino acids. CDR3 in DNA: TGTGCCAGCAGAACCCTAGCAGGGGAGCAGTACTTC. It specifies CASRTLAGEQYF.